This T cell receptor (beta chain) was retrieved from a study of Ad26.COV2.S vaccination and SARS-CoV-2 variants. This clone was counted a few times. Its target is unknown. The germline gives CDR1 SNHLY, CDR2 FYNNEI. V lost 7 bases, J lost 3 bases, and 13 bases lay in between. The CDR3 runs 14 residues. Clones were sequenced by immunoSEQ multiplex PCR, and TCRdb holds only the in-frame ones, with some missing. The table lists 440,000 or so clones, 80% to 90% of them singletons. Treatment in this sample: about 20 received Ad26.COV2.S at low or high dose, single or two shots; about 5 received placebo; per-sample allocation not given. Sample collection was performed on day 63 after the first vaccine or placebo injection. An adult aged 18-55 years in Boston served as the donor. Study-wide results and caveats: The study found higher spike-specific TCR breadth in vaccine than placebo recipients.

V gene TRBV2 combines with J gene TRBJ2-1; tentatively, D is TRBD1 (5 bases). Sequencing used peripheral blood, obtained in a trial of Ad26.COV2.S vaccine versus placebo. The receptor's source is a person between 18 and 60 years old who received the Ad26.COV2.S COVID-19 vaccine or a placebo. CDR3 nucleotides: TGTGCCAGCACTGAGAAGGGGTTCTACAATGAGCAGTTCTTC. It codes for CASTEKGFYNEQFF. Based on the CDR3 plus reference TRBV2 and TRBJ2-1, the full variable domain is EPEVTQTPSHQVTQMGQEVILRCVPISNHLYFYWYRQILGQKVEFLVSFYNNEISEKSEIFDDQFSVERPDGSNFTLKIRSTKLEDSAMYFCASTEKGFYNEQFFGPGTRLTVL.